The next 24 T cell receptor beta chains were all read from a single sample in a study of T cells in Graves' hyperthyroidism and ophthalmopathy. From RNA transcripts, TCR beta CDR3 regions were amplified. HTBI primers were the set used in a first-round RT-PCR of the TCR CDR3. Via MiXCR, TCRdb re-called the multiplex PCR reads, giving one row per CDR3 protein. Seen here are under 400,000 distinct CDR3 sequences, around 25% observed once, and the top ten hold 70% to 75%. The sample consisted of blood. These receptors all stem from a man between 50 and 59 years old with Graves' hyperthyroidism.

This chain uses TRBV2 with TRBJ1-4; D is unclear. The CDR3 loop spans 14 amino acids. V was clipped by 5 bases and J by 8 bases, with 15 bases between them. The germline CDR1 and CDR2 sequences are SNHLY and FYNNEI. CDR3 bases: TGTGCCAGCAGTACCCAATCGGCCAGGGAAAAACTGTTTTTT. This sequence encodes CASSTQSAREKLFF.

This chain uses TRBV13 with TRBJ2-1, with 8 bases fitting TRBD2. CDR1 is PRHDT and CDR2 is FYEKMQ in the germline V gene (reference sequence). V was clipped by 2 bases and J by 4 bases; unmatched bases: 10. This CDR3 has 17 amino acids. DNA of the CDR3: TGTGCCAGCAGCTTAATTGGCCTTAGCGGGAAATACAATGAGCAGTTCTTC. It specifies CASSLIGLSGKYNEQFF.

This clonotype was seen many times. This chain's CDR3 is CSASEKTRGNEQFF. CDR3 coding DNA: TGCAGTGCTAGCGAGAAGACGCGGGGGAATGAGCAGTTCTTC. The chain recombines TRBV20-1 with TRBJ2-1, with TRBD2 identical over 7 bases. CDR3 length equals 14 residues. From germline, CDR1 is DFQATT and CDR2 SNEGSKA (reference sequence). Unmatched junction bases numbered 9, after V lost 3 bases and J lost 7 bases.

The CDR3 coding sequence is TGTGCCAGCAGCCCCGCCGGACAAGAGACCCAGTACTTC. Its translation is CASSPAGQETQYF. The chain has TRBV6-1 and TRBJ2-5; D is ambiguous. V was shortened by 6 bases and J by 2 bases, with 10 bases between the two germline ends. Germline loops: CDR1 MNHNS, CDR2 SASEGT. This CDR3 region has 13 residues.

The genes are TRBV6-1 and TRBJ2-3; unclear D gene. V was shortened by 10 bases and J by 2 bases, with 13 bases between the two germline ends. The germline CDR1 and CDR2 sequences are MNHNS and SASEGT. The CDR3 loop spans 13 amino acids. The CDR3 is CATKEFVTDTQYF. The DNA for the CDR3 is TGTGCCACAAAAGAGTTCGTCACAGATACGCAGTATTTT.

V is TRBV12-5 and J is TRBJ2-3, with D uncertain. Germline values: CDR1 LGHNT, CDR2 FRNRAP. The V end lost 0 bases, the J end lost 4 bases, and 5 bases lay between the germline ends. The CDR3 is 13 amino acids. For the CDR3, the DNA is TGTGCTAGTGGTTTGGTAGGTGCAGATACGCAGTATTTT. This gives the protein CASGLVGADTQYF.

This chain joins TRBV29-1 and TRBJ1-1, with TRBD1 identical over 9 bases. This CDR3 contains 12 residues. Germline loops: CDR1 SQVTM, CDR2 ANQGSEA. V was pared by 7 bases and J by 8 bases, with 8 bases of the junction left unmatched. As DNA, the CDR3 is TGCAGCGCAAGGGGACAGGGCAAGGAAGCTTTCTTT. As protein: CSARGQGKEAFF.

This chain links TRBV12-3 or TRBV12-4 with TRBJ2-7; a possible D gene is TRBD2 (5 bases). The CDR3 runs 13 residues. Between the trimmed V and J ends, which lost 7 bases and 1 base, there was a span of 11 bases. CDR3 in DNA: TGTGCCAGCAACCGAGGAGGATCCTACGAGCAGTACTTC. This translates into CASNRGGSYEQYF.

This clonotype turned up a few times. The V and J genes are TRBV7-9 and TRBJ1-2; D remains ambiguous. The V and J ends lost 1 base and 6 bases respectively, with 15 bases between them. The CDR3 extends over 15 amino acids. Germline V CDR1 and CDR2: SEHNR, FQNEAQ (reference sequence). The CDR3, as DNA: TGTGCCAGCAGCTTAGGTTATCCGAAGTCGGATGGCTACACCTTC. Encoded protein: CASSLGYPKSDGYTF.

CDR3 nucleotides: TGTGCCAGCAGTTTAGTCGGGGGTTTCGGTGAGCAGTTCTTC. Translating gives CASSLVGGFGEQFF. The J gene is TRBJ2-1, the V gene TRBV28, with D possibly being TRBD2 (6 bases). CDR1 MDHEN and CDR2 SYDVKM come from the germline V gene. V lost 2 bases and J 9 bases, leaving 14 bases between the germline ends. This CDR3 is 14 amino acids long. Filled out from reference TRBV28 and TRBJ2-1, the complete variable domain reads DVKVTQSSRYLVKRTGEKVFLECVQDMDHENMFWYRQDPGLGLRLIYFSYDVKMKEKGDIPEGYSVSREKKERFSLILESASTNQTSMYLCASSLVGGFGEQFFGPGTRLTVL.

A single count supports this clonotype. J is TRBJ2-1 and V is TRBV30; no clear D gene. The germline CDR1 and CDR2 sequences are GTSNPN and SVGIG (reference sequence). V gave up 4 bases and J gave up 10 bases, with 11 bases separating them. The CDR3 spans 11 residues. The CDR3: CAWMSYGEQFF. The CDR3 DNA reads TGTGCCTGGATGTCCTATGGGGAGCAGTTCTTC.

This clonotype was observed at least ten times. The V call is TRBV20-1, the J call TRBJ2-7; D is unresolved. CDR1 and CDR2 from the germline V gene are DFQATT and SNEGSKA (reference sequence). The CDR3 totals 13 residues. V was cut by 0 bases and J by 2 bases, with 8 bases left in between. CDR3: CSARERSAYEQYF. The DNA for the CDR3 is TGCAGTGCTAGAGAACGGAGCGCCTACGAGCAGTACTTC.

The chain employs TRBV6-1 and TRBJ1-2, with D tentatively TRBD1 (5 bases). Germline V gene sequence: CDR1 MNHNS, CDR2 SASEGT. The V gene lost 7 bases and the J gene lost 0 bases, with 12 bases spanning the gap. The CDR3 is 14 amino acids. The CDR3 loop reads CASNGGSSNYGYTF. CDR3 DNA: TGTGCCAGCAATGGGGGGTCATCTAACTATGGCTACACCTTC.

This chain uses TRBV7-2 with TRBJ1-2; the D gene is possibly TRBD1 (5 bases). V was clipped by 3 bases and J by 2 bases, with 10 bases between them. In germline, CDR1 is SGHTA, CDR2 FQGNSA. CDR3 length equals 14 residues. The CDR3 DNA reads TGTGCCAGCAGCTTCACAGACAGCAACTATGGCTACACCTTC. Amino acids: CASSFTDSNYGYTF.

CDR3 DNA sequence: TGTGCCAGCAGCTCTCTAGGACAGGGAAGGTCAGATACGCAGTATTTT. Translating gives CASSSLGQGRSDTQYF. The rearrangement uses TRBV7-9 and TRBJ2-3, with 8 positions matching TRBD1. The V gene end was trimmed by 4 bases and the J gene end by 4 bases; junction bases not matched to a gene: 10. Germline lookup yields CDR1 SEHNR and CDR2 FQNEAQ (reference sequence). The CDR3 extends over 16 amino acids.

The chain joins TRBV19 to TRBJ1-5; the match to TRBD1 covers 7 bases. This CDR3 has 16 residues. Trimming at V came to 3 bases and at J to 6 bases, leaving 11 bases not matched to a gene. The V gene's germline CDR1 is LNHDA and CDR2 SQIVND (reference sequence). In DNA, the CDR3 is TGTGCCAGTAGTATTAGAACCCCAGGGGGAGGTCAGCCCCAGCATTTT. It translates to CASSIRTPGGGQPQHF. Combining the CDR3 with reference TRBV19 and TRBJ1-5 gives the whole variable domain DGGITQSPKYLFRKEGQNVTLSCEQNLNHDAMYWYRQDPGQGLRLIYYSQIVNDFQKGDIAEGYSVSREKKESFPLTVTSAQKNPTAFYLCASSIRTPGGGQPQHFGDGTRLSIL.

This clonotype was found many times. The V call is TRBV5-1, the J call TRBJ1-1, with a possible D match to TRBD1 (5 bases). V was pared by 3 bases and J by 5 bases, with 14 bases between. The CDR3 loop spans 14 amino acids. Germline V lookup: CDR1 SGHRS, CDR2 YFSETQ. The CDR3 region is CASSSGSAGTEAFF. DNA for the CDR3: TGCGCCAGCAGCTCTGGGTCTGCAGGGACTGAAGCTTTCTTT.

The rearrangement uses TRBV3-1 and TRBJ2-2, with unresolved D. The CDR3 has 12 residues. V was cut by 4 bases and J by 5 bases, with 5 bases left in between. The germline V gene encodes CDR1 LGHDT and CDR2 YNNKEL (reference sequence). The CDR3 nucleotides read TGTGCCAGCAGCCCACGTACCGGGGAGCTGTTTTTT. It is translated as CASSPRTGELFF.

This rearrangement joins TRBV5-1 to TRBJ1-2; D is unresolved. V was trimmed by 0 bases and J by 5 bases, leaving 17 bases between them. From germline, CDR1 is SGHRS and CDR2 YFSETQ. CDR3 size: 16 residues. The CDR3 here is CASSLEPLENGYGYTF. The CDR3 region has the DNA TGCGCCAGCAGCTTGGAGCCTCTGGAGAATGGATATGGCTACACCTTC. The full variable domain, its missing parts supplied by reference TRBV5-1 and TRBJ1-2, is KAGVTQTPRYLIKTRGQQVTLSCSPISGHRSVSWYQQTPGQGLQFLFEYFSETQRNKGNFPGRFSGRQFSNSRSEMNVSTLELGDSALYLCASSLEPLENGYGYTFGSGTRLTVV.

This clonotype was detected many times. J is TRBJ2-3 and V is TRBV28, with 10 bases lining up with TRBD1. CDR3 size: 15 residues. Trimming removed 6 bases from V and 4 bases from J; junction bases left unmatched: 7. The germline V gene has CDR1 MDHEN and CDR2 SYDVKM. The CDR3 nucleotides read TGTGCCAGCAGAGCCGGGACAGGGGCCGCAGATACGCAGTATTTT. Translation gives CASRAGTGAADTQYF.

This clonotype was detected only a few times. The chain links TRBV2 to TRBJ2-5; possible D gene TRBD2, 6 bases. Trimming shortened V by 5 bases and J by 4 bases, and 11 bases separated the two germline ends. Germline V CDR1 and CDR2: SNHLY, FYNNEI. The CDR3 sequence is 13 residues long. In DNA form, the CDR3 reads TGTGCCAGCAGTATCATGGGGGGAGAGACCCAGTACTTC. Its protein is CASSIMGGETQYF.

This clonotype has a count of ten or more. The V gene is TRBV7-9, the J gene TRBJ2-4; D remains unclear. The V gene lost 1 base and the J gene lost 5 bases, with 6 bases spanning the gap. Germline lookup yields CDR1 SEHNR and CDR2 FQNEAQ (reference sequence). The CDR3 loop spans 13 amino acids. The CDR3 protein is CASSLGAENIQYF. CDR3 coding DNA: TGTGCCAGCAGCTTAGGGGCAGAAAACATTCAGTACTTC. Together with reference TRBV7-9 and TRBJ2-4, the CDR3 gives the full variable domain: DTGVSQNPRHKITKRGQNVTFRCDPISEHNRLYWYRQTLGQGPEFLTYFQNEAQLEKSRLLSDRFSAERPKGSFSTLEIQRTEQGDSAMYLCASSLGAENIQYFGAGTRLSVL.

A few counts support this clonotype. The chain employs TRBV7-9 and TRBJ2-7, with TRBD2 matching 11 bases. The CDR3 totals 14 residues. The trim removed 7 bases at V and 7 bases at J, leaving 9 bases unmatched. Germline-derived CDR1 and CDR2 are SEHNR and FQNEAQ (reference sequence). Written as DNA, the CDR3 is TGTGCCAGCACCCCCGGGACTAGCGGTGGGGAGCAGTACTTC. Translated: CASTPGTSGGEQYF.

To note about this clonotype: The junction departs from germline at one end; a sequencing error may be responsible. The chain carries TRBV20-1 and TRBJ1-4; TRBD1 aligns across 8 bases. Germline values: CDR1 DFQATT, CDR2 SNEGSKA (reference sequence). The CDR3 runs to 18 residues. CDR3 DNA: TGCAGTGCTCCGCGCCGGGACAGGCTCTCTGCAACTAATAAAAAACTGTTTTTT. The encoded protein is CSAPRRDRLSATNKKLFF.